These 6 T cell receptor beta chains were sequenced from one sample in a study of blood T cell repertoires in COVID-19. Data came from immunoSEQ multiplex PCR; TCRdb stores just in-frame clones and leaves some out. The sample carries a few hundred thousand clones, approximately 85% recorded once. Sequenced input: peripheral blood. The receptors originated from a human donor with COVID-19, enrolled during active disease. The donor label of this sample is uncertain.

The table lists this clone with a count of one. V gene TRBV11-2 combines with J gene TRBJ2-1, with D tentatively TRBD2 (5 bases). Germline values: CDR1 SGHAT, CDR2 FQNNGV. The CDR3 length is 12 residues. The V end was cut by 3 bases, the J end by 13 bases, with 13 bases between. CDR3 sequence reads: CASSLSAVSQFF. In DNA form, the CDR3 reads TGTGCCAGCAGCTTGTCAGCGGTCTCACAGTTCTTC. Full variable domain (missing parts from reference TRBV11-2 and TRBJ2-1): EAGVAQSPRYKIIEKRQSVAFWCNPISGHATLYWYQQILGQGPKLLIQFQNNGVVDDSQLPKDRFSAERLKGVDSTLKIQPAKLEDSAVYLCASSLSAVSQFFGPGTRLTVL.

This chain joins TRBV3-1 (or the pseudogene TRBV3-2) and TRBJ2-5; a possible D gene is TRBD2 (7 bases). The CDR3 runs to 16 residues. The V end lost 0 bases, the J end lost 5 bases, and 16 bases lay between the germline ends. CDR1 is LGHDT and CDR2 is YNNKEL in the germline V gene (reference sequence). CDR3 bases: TGTGCCAGCAGCCAAGATAGGGGGGAGGGCTGGGAGACCCAGTACTTC. This sequence encodes CASSQDRGEGWETQYF.

The chain couples TRBV9 to TRBJ1-1, with D possibly TRBD1 on 6 matching bases. V lost 3 bases and J 1 base, leaving 10 bases between the germline ends. Germline V gene data show CDR1 as SGDLS and CDR2 as YYNGEE. The CDR3 loop spans 14 amino acids. The CDR3 protein is CASSAQTGNTEAFF. CDR3 in DNA: TGTGCCAGCAGCGCCCAGACAGGGAACACTGAAGCTTTCTTT.

The chain recombines TRBV7-3 with TRBJ2-2, with 9 nucleotides matching TRBD2. This CDR3 has 14 amino acids. The trim removed 3 bases at V and 7 bases at J, leaving 3 bases unmatched. Germline CDR1 is SGHTA and CDR2 is FQGTGA. The CDR3, as DNA: TGTGCCAGCAGCTTGGGACTAGCAGACGGGGAGCTGTTTTTT. It codes for CASSLGLADGELFF.

V and J are TRBV19 and TRBJ1-5, with D possibly being TRBD1 (6 bases). Germline V gene data show CDR1 as LNHDA and CDR2 as SQIVND (reference sequence). V was shortened by 4 bases and J by 5 bases, with 18 bases between the two germline ends. The CDR3 loop spans 16 amino acids. CDR3 region: CASSTKVRGGDQPQHF. The CDR3 nucleotides are TGTGCCAGTAGTACCAAAGTGAGGGGGGGAGATCAGCCCCAGCATTTT.

The rearrangement joins TRBV9 to TRBJ2-2; D perhaps matches TRBD1 (6 bases). Germline loops: CDR1 SGDLS, CDR2 YYNGEE. V was shortened by 0 bases and J by 6 bases, with 9 bases between the two germline ends. This CDR3 has 14 residues. In DNA form, the CDR3 reads TGTGCCAGCAGCGTAGAAGGGGGAGCCGGGGAGCTGTTTTTT. Its protein product is CASSVEGGAGELFF.